This T cell receptor (beta chain) was observed in a study of cytomegalovirus exposure and HLA in healthy donors. This clone appeared once. The antigen is undetermined. CDR3 length: 12 residues. The V and J ends lost 7 bases and 0 bases respectively, with 7 bases between them. Germline assignment: CDR1 ENHRY and CDR2 SYGVKD. It was the roughly 110-subject validation cohort, separate from the roughly 700-subject first cohort, to which the donors belonged. Sequenced by immunoSEQ multiplex PCR; TCRdb stores in-frame clones only, minus some. Among about 170,000 clones listed, about nine tenths were seen once. Study-wide results and limits: Testing in vitro showed three CMV-associated chains specific for CMV antigens. Subsequent analysis found a tendency for first-cohort TCR clusters to co-occur within the 100 to 150 validation repertoires.

The clonotype originates from a man younger than 35 in good health and CMV-seropositive. The chain couples TRBV10-3 to TRBJ2-7; D is undetermined. The sequenced sample consisted of PBMCs. The CDR3: CAINRSSYEQYF. Here the CDR3 DNA reads TGTGCCATCAATAGGAGCTCCTACGAGCAGTACTTC.